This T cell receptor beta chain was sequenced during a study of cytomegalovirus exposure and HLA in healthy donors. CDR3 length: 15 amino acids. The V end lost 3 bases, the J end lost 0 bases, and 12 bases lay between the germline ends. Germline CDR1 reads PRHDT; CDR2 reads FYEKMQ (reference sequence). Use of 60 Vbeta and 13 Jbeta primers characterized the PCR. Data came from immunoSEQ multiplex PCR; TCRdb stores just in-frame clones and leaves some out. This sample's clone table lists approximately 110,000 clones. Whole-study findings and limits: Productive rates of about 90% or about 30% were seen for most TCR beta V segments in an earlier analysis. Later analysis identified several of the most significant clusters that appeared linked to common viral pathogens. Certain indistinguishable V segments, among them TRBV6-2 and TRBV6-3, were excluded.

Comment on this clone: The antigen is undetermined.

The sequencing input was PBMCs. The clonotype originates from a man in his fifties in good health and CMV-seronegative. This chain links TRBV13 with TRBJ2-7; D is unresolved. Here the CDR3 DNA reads TGTGCCAGCAGCTTTGGTGTAGTCAACTCCTACGAGCAGTACTTC. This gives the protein CASSFGVVNSYEQYF.